The 19 T cell receptor beta chains below come from one sample, sequenced in a study of T cells in Graves' hyperthyroidism and ophthalmopathy. TCR beta CDR3 regions were amplified from RNA. The primer set for the first-round RT-PCR of the TCR CDR3 was HTBI. TCRdb re-called the multiplex PCR reads with MiXCR, one entry per CDR3 protein. The sample records about 560,000 distinct CDR3 sequences, 15% to 17% being singletons. Sequenced material: blood. These receptors were collected from a woman in her 30s with Graves' hyperthyroidism.

In this sample, this clonotype turned up many times. The rearrangement uses TRBV12-3 or TRBV12-4 and TRBJ2-3; 7 bases are a match to TRBD1. The junction had 6 bases not matched to a gene; V was cut back by 4 bases and J by 2 bases. The CDR3 totals 15 residues. CDR3 nucleotides: TGTGCCAGCAGTTCTCAACAGGGGATCACAGATACGCAGTATTTT. Translated: CASSSQQGITDTQYF.

J is TRBJ2-3 and V is TRBV5-1, with TRBD2 matching over 10 bases. This CDR3 contains 18 residues. Germline CDR1 SGHRS, CDR2 YFSETQ. The J segment lost 2 bases and the V segment lost 2 bases, leaving 11 bases of the junction unmatched. The CDR3 loop is CASSFRWGGLAITDTQYF. The DNA of the CDR3 is TGCGCCAGCAGCTTCCGCTGGGGGGGACTAGCGATCACAGATACGCAGTATTTT.

V is TRBV5-8 and J is TRBJ1-3; weak D call: TRBD1 (6 bases). V shed 0 bases and J shed 2 bases, with 9 bases lying between them. The germline V gene encodes CDR1 SGHTS and CDR2 YDEGEE. The CDR3 totals 15 residues. CDR3 coding DNA: TGTGCCAGCAGCTTGGGGGGACATCCTGGAAACACCATATATTTT. Residues: CASSLGGHPGNTIYF.

In this sample, this clonotype turned up a few times. V usage is TRBV6-2 or TRBV6-3 and J usage is TRBJ2-5; D not certain. V gave up 9 bases and J gave up 4 bases, with 6 bases separating them. CDR3 size: 10 residues. Per germline, CDR1 MNHEY and CDR2 SVGEGT. The CDR3 loop reads CASGIETQYF. In DNA form, the CDR3 reads TGTGCCAGTGGAATAGAGACCCAGTACTTC.

This chain joins TRBV12-5 and TRBJ1-2; possible D gene TRBD1, 5 bases. The CDR3 runs 17 residues. Germline CDR1 LGHNT, CDR2 FRNRAP. V was clipped by 0 bases and J by 0 bases, with 14 bases between them. The CDR3 spells CASGLVRGTIANYGYTF. CDR3 DNA: TGTGCTAGTGGTTTGGTACGGGGGACTATAGCTAACTATGGCTACACCTTC.

This clonotype has a handful of counts. V gene TRBV12-3 or TRBV12-4 combines with J gene TRBJ1-5; D ambiguous. With 2 bases removed from V and 6 bases from J, the gap between germline ends came to 11 bases. The CDR3 spans 14 residues. The CDR3 reads CASSLLGAGQPQHF. CDR3 bases: TGTGCCAGCAGTTTATTAGGCGCGGGTCAGCCCCAGCATTTT.

This clonotype was seen only a few times. The chain combines TRBV28 with TRBJ1-5; D is perhaps TRBD1 (5 bases). Trimming shortened V by 5 bases and J by 2 bases, and 13 bases separated the two germline ends. CDR1 and CDR2 (germline): MDHEN, SYDVKM. The CDR3 contains 15 residues. The DNA for the CDR3 is TGTGCCAGCAGTCCCGAAGAACAGGGCAATCAGCCCCAGCATTTT. Translation gives CASSPEEQGNQPQHF.

This rearrangement joins TRBV5-1 to TRBJ2-5, with unresolved D. There are 15 residues in the CDR3. Deletions cut 0 bases from V and 5 bases from J, with 14 bases between. Germline assignment: CDR1 SGHRS and CDR2 YFSETQ. This chain's CDR3 is CASSLGAVGRETQYF. The CDR3 region has the DNA TGCGCCAGCAGCTTGGGAGCAGTGGGCAGGGAGACCCAGTACTTC. The full variable domain, completed using reference TRBV5-1 and TRBJ2-5, is KAGVTQTPRYLIKTRGQQVTLSCSPISGHRSVSWYQQTPGQGLQFLFEYFSETQRNKGNFPGRFSGRQFSNSRSEMNVSTLELGDSALYLCASSLGAVGRETQYFGPGTRLLVL.

This clonotype was counted only a few times. The chain couples TRBV29-1 to TRBJ2-1; TRBD1 might be the D (6 bases). The germline V and J ends were trimmed by 6 bases and 6 bases, with 18 bases remaining between them. This CDR3 comprises 14 residues. Germline V gene sequence: CDR1 SQVTM, CDR2 ANQGSEA. The CDR3 DNA follows: TGCAGCGTGTCCGGGGACAACCTTCTCAATGAGCAGTTCTTC. Encoded protein: CSVSGDNLLNEQFF.

In this sample, this clonotype turned up many times. V is TRBV6-6 and J is TRBJ1-4; weak D call: TRBD1 (5 bases). This CDR3 is 14 amino acids long. From germline, CDR1 is MNHNY and CDR2 SVGAGI (reference sequence). The germline V and J ends were trimmed by 2 bases and 6 bases, with 10 bases remaining between them. The CDR3, as DNA: TGTGCCAGCAGTTACCGGGGGAGCGATGAAAAACTGTTTTTT. As protein: CASSYRGSDEKLFF.

This clonotype was recorded at least ten times. J is TRBJ2-3 and V is TRBV6-2 or TRBV6-3; D not resolved. Trimming removed 6 bases at V and 4 bases at J, with 8 bases between. This CDR3 spans 12 amino acids. CDR1 is MNHEY and CDR2 is SVGEGT in the germline V gene. CDR3 residues: CASRFFADTQYF. In nucleotides, the CDR3 is TGTGCCAGCAGGTTCTTTGCAGATACGCAGTATTTT.

The rearrangement joins TRBV5-6 to TRBJ2-1; 12 nucleotides align to TRBD2. CDR3 length equals 16 residues. CDR1 and CDR2 from the germline V gene are SGHDT and YYEEEE. V was clipped by 4 bases and J by 4 bases; unmatched bases: 6. The CDR3 DNA is TGTGCCAGCAGCCCCTCTAGCGGGAGGGCTTACAATGAGCAGTTCTTC. Translating gives CASSPSSGRAYNEQFF.

This clonotype was seen a handful of times. This may be a read error: a much more frequent sequence differs by one nucleotide. This CDR3 reads CASSFASTLAGVGEQFF. The DNA for the CDR3 is TGTGCCAGCAGCTTCGCTTCGACACTAGCGGGAGTAGGTGAGCAGTTCTTC. The chain links TRBV11-2 to TRBJ2-1; 11 bases are a match to TRBD2. This CDR3 contains 17 residues. CDR1 and CDR2 (germline): SGHAT, FQNNGV. The V and J ends lost 3 bases and 9 bases, in that order; junction bases with no gene match: 13. Full variable domain (missing parts from reference TRBV11-2 and TRBJ2-1): EAGVAQSPRYKIIEKRQSVAFWCNPISGHATLYWYQQILGQGPKLLIQFQNNGVVDDSQLPKDRFSAERLKGVDSTLKIQPAKLEDSAVYLCASSFASTLAGVGEQFFGPGTRLTVL.

The V and J genes are TRBV11-2 and TRBJ1-6; weak D call: TRBD1 (6 bases). The CDR3 has 17 residues. V lost 6 bases to trimming and J lost 10 bases, with 25 bases between them. Germline CDR1 is SGHAT and CDR2 is FQNNGV. The CDR3 nucleotides read TGTGCCAGCAGTCACCGCCGCGACAGGAGTGAGGGGTCACCCCTCCACTTT. Translation gives CASSHRRDRSEGSPLHF.

The J gene is TRBJ2-1, the V gene TRBV12-3 or TRBV12-4; TRBD2 matches 14 bases. The CDR3 totals 18 residues. Trimming at V came to 5 bases and at J to 9 bases, leaving 15 bases not matched to a gene. CDR3 DNA sequence: TGTGCCAGCAGTCCCCGGACGACTAGCGGGAGGGCCAGATCTGAGCAGTTCTTC. This codes for CASSPRTTSGRARSEQFF.

This clonotype was seen ten or more times. The V gene is TRBV7-2, the J gene TRBJ2-5; D call uncertain. Looked up from germline, CDR1 is SGHTA and CDR2 is FQGNSA. V lost 5 bases and J lost 1, with 14 bases in between. This CDR3 contains 15 residues. In DNA, the CDR3 is TGTGCCAGCAGCCAAAACCACCTGGGCCAAGAGACCCAGTACTTC. It translates to CASSQNHLGQETQYF.

This clonotype showed up just a few times. Germline is not matched at one junction end, which may reflect a read error. The rearrangement joins TRBV2 to TRBJ2-1, with no clear D. Germline assignment: CDR1 SNHLY and CDR2 FYNNEI. The CDR3 is 13 amino acids. CDR3 nucleotides: TGTGCCAGCAGGGACGGGTCCTTCAATGAGCAGTTCTTC. As protein: CASRDGSFNEQFF. Variable domain in full (rest from reference TRBV2 and TRBJ2-1): EPEVTQTPSHQVTQMGQEVILRCVPISNHLYFYWYRQILGQKVEFLVSFYNNEISEKSEIFDDQFSVERPDGSNFTLKIRSTKLEDSAMYFCASRDGSFNEQFFGPGTRLTVL.

The chain combines TRBV18 with TRBJ2-7; 12 positions agree with TRBD2. The J segment lost 2 bases and the V segment lost 5 bases, leaving 7 bases of the junction unmatched. Germline V gene data show CDR1 as KGHSH and CDR2 as LQKENI. The length of the CDR3 is 16 residues. In nucleotides, the CDR3 is TGTGCCAGCTCAAGGACTAGCGGGGACCTACCCTACGAGCAGTACTTC. Translation: CASSRTSGDLPYEQYF.

This clonotype has only a few counts. The rearrangement joins TRBV5-1 to TRBJ2-1; D possibly corresponds to TRBD2 (5 bases). The CDR3 totals 15 residues. Germline CDR1 reads SGHRS; CDR2 reads YFSETQ. Trimming took 2 bases from V and 12 from J, leaving 21 bases between them. In DNA, the CDR3 is TGCGCCAGCAGCTTTGGGGATAGGACTTCACAAGGGCAGTTCTTC. Protein product: CASSFGDRTSQGQFF.